This paragraph reports one T cell receptor (beta chain). Libraries were prepared by immunoSEQ multiplex PCR; TCRdb keeps only in-frame clonotypes and omits some of them. This table holds under 40,000 clones, just over 85% found once. These data are taken from a study of T cells in localized non-small cell lung cancer. Trimming took 4 bases from V and 2 from J, leaving 19 bases between them. CDR3 length: 16 amino acids. The germline CDR1 and CDR2 sequences are SGHRS and YFSETQ. The chain links TRBV5-1 to TRBJ2-7, with D possibly TRBD1 on 5 matching bases. The sample here was peripheral blood, taken before any cancer treatment. The receptor was isolated from an older male donor with stage III lung adenocarcinoma. The chain's CDR3 is CASSPRFGQATYEQYF. CDR3 coding DNA: TGCGCCAGCAGCCCACGGTTCGGACAAGCGACCTACGAGCAGTACTTC.